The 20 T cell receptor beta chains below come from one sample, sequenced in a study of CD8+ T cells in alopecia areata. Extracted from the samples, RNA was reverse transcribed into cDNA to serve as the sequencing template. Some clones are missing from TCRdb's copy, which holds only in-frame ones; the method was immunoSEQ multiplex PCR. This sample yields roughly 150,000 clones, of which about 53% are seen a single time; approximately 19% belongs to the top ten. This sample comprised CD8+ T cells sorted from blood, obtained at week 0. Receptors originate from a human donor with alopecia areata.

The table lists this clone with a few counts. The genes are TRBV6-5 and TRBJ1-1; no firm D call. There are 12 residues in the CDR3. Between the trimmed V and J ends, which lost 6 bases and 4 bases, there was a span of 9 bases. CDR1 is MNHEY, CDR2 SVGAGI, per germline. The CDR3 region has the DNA TGTGCCAGCAGCCACAGCGGCACTGAAGCTTTCTTT. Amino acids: CASSHSGTEAFF.

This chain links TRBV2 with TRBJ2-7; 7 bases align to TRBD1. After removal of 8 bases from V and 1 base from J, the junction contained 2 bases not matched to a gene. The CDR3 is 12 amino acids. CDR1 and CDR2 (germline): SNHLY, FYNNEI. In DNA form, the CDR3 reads TGTGCCAGCGGGACAGAATCCTACGAGCAGTACTTC. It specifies CASGTESYEQYF.

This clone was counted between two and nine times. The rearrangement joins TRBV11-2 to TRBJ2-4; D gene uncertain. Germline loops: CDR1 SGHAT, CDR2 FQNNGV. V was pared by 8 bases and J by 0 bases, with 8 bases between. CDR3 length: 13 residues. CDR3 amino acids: CASSPLAKNIQYF. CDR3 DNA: TGTGCCAGCTCCCCCCTAGCCAAAAACATTCAGTACTTC.

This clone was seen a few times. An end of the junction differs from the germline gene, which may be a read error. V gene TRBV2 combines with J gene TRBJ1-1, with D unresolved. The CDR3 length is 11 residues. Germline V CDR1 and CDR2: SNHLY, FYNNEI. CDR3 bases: TGTGCCAGCAGTGAAGGGACTGAGGCTTTCTTT. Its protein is CASSEGTEAFF.

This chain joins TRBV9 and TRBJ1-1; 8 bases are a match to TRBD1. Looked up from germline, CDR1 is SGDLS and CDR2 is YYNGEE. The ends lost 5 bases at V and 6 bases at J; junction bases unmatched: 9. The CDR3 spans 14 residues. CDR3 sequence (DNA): TGTGCCAGCAGTACCTACGGGGACAGGTCTGAAGCTTTCTTT. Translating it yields CASSTYGDRSEAFF.

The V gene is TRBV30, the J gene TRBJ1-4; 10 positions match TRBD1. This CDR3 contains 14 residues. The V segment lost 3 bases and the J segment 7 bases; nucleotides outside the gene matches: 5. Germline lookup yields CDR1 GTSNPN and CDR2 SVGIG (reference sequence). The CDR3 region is CAWRTTGGREKLFF. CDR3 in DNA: TGTGCCTGGAGGACGACAGGGGGCCGTGAAAAACTGTTTTTT.

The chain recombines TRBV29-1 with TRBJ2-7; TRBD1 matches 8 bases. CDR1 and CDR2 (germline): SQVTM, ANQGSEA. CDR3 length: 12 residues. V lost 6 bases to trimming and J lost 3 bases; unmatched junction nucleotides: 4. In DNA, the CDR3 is TGCAGCGTCGGGACAGGAGGCTACGAGCAGTACTTC. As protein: CSVGTGGYEQYF.

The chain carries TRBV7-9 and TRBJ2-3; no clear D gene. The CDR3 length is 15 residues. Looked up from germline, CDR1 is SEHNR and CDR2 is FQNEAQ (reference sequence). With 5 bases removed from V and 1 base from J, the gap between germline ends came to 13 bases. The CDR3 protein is CASSQLAGRTDTQYF. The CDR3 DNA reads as TGTGCCAGCAGCCAACTCGCCGGGCGCACAGATACGCAGTATTTT.

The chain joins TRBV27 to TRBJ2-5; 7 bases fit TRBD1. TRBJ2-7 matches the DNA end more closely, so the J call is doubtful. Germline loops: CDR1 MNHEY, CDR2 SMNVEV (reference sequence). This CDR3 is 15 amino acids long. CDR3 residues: CASRDHYGTAGEQYF. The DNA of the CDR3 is TGTGCCAGCAGGGACCACTACGGGACAGCTGGCGAGCAGTACTTC.

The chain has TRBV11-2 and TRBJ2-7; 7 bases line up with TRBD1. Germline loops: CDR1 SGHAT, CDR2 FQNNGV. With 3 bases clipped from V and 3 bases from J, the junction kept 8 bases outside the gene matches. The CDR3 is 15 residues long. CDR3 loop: CASSFGSGQNYEQYF. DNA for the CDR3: TGTGCCAGCAGCTTTGGATCGGGACAGAACTACGAGCAGTACTTC.

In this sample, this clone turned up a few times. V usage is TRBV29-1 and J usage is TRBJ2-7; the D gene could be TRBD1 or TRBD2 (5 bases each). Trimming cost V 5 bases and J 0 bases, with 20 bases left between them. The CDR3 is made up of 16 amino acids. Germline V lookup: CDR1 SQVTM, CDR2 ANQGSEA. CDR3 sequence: CSVTDGERGPSYEQYF. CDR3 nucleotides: TGCAGCGTTACAGATGGGGAACGGGGCCCCTCCTACGAGCAGTACTTC.

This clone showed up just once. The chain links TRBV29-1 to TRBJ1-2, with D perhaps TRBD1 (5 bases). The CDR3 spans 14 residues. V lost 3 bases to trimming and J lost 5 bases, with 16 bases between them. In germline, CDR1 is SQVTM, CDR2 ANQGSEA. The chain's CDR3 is CSVEAEGLLYGYTF. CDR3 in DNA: TGCAGCGTTGAGGCGGAGGGGCTATTGTATGGCTACACCTTC.

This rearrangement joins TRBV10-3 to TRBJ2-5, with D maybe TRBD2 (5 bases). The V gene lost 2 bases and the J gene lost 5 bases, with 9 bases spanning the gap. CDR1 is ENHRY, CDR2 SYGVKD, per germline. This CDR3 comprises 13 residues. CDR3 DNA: TGTGCCATCAGTGAGCCCGGCGGGGAGACCCAGTACTTC. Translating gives CAISEPGGETQYF.

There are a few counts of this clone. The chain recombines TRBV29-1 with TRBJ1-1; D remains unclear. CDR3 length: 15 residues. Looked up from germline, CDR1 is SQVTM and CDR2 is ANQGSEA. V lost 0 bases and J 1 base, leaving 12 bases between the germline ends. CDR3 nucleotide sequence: TGCAGCGTTGAAGACCAGATTGCCCCGAACACTGAAGCTTTCTTT. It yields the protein CSVEDQIAPNTEAFF.

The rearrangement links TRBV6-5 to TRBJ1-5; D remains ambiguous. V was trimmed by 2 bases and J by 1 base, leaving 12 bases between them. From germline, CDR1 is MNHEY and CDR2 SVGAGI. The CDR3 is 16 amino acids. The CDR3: CASSYGNWESNQPQHF. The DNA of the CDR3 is TGTGCCAGCAGTTACGGGAATTGGGAAAGCAATCAGCCCCAGCATTTT.

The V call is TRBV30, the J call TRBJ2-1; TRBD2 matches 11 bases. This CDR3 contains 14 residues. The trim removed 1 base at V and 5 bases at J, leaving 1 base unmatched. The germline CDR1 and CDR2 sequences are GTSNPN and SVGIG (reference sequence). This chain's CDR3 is CAWSEGLADNEQFF. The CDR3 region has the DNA TGTGCCTGGAGTGAGGGACTAGCGGACAATGAGCAGTTCTTC.

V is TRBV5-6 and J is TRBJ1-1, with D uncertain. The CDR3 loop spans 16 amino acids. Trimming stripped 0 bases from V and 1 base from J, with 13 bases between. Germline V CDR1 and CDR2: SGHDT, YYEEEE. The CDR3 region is CASSLAPGTTNTEAFF. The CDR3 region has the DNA TGTGCCAGCAGCTTGGCACCTGGCACCACGAACACTGAAGCTTTCTTT.

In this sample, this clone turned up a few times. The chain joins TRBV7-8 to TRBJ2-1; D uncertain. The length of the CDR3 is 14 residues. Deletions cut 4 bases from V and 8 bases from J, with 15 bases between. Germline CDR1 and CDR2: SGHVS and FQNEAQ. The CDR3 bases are TGTGCCAGCAGCTCGATCGGGTTTCGCGATGAGCAGTTCTTC. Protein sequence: CASSSIGFRDEQFF.

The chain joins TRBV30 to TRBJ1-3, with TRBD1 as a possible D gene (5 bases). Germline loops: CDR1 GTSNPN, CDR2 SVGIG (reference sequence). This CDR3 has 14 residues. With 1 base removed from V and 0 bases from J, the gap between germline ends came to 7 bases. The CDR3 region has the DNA TGTGCCTGGAGTGAAGGGACCTCTGGAAACACCATATATTTT. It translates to CAWSEGTSGNTIYF.

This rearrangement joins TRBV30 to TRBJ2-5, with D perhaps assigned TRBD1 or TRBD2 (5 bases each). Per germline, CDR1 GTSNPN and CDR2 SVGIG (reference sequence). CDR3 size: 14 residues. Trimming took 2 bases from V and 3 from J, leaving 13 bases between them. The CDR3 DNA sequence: TGTGCCTGGAGTCGGGACGGGTCGGAAGAGACCCAGTACTTC. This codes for CAWSRDGSEETQYF.